This is a list of T cell receptor beta chains from one sample in a study of a mutant IDH1 vaccine in newly diagnosed glioma. Produced via immunoSEQ multiplex PCR; TCRdb's table is partial and in-frame only. The sample gives 20,000 to 25,000 clones, roughly nine tenths of which show up once; over 9% is in the top ten. Sequencing was performed on PBMCs, taken from a glioma patient treated with radiotherapy, temozolomide or both. These receptors were collected from a man between 25 and 39 years old with glioma. CDR3s include the opening cysteine and the closing phenylalanine or tryptophan. A D gene is named only where the DNA matches it firmly. Clone size is not always given. Where it is, it says once, few, many or a class for expanded clones.

j_gene | v_gene | abundance | d_gene | CDR3nt | CDR3aa
TRBJ1-4 | TRBV2 | - | TRBD1 | TGTGCCAGCAGTGGGGGACAGCGAAAAAAACTGTTTTTT | CASSGGQRKKLFF
TRBJ1-5 | TRBV27 | - | - | TGTGCCAGCAGTTTCGGAGGGGGTGGCAATCAGCCCCAGCATTTT | CASSFGGGGNQPQHF
TRBJ2-1 | TRBV11-2 | - | - | TGTGCCAGCAGCCCTCAAGGGGGGGATTACAATGAGCAGTTCTTC | CASSPQGGDYNEQFF
TRBJ2-7 | TRBV7-2 | - | - | TGTGCCAGCAGCTTAGGTCTACACCTTCCCTACGAGCAGTACTTC | CASSLGLHLPYEQYF
TRBJ2-1 | TRBV29-1 | once | - | TGCAGCGTCAGCGAGACTAACAATGAGCAGTTCTTC | CSVSETNNEQFF
TRBJ2-7 | TRBV6-1 | - | TRBD1 | TGTGCCAGCGCAGGGGGTCAATTGGACGAGCAGTACTTC | CASAGGQLDEQYF
TRBJ2-3 | TRBV5-6 | - | TRBD1 | TGTGCCAGCATCCTCAACCGGGGGACAGGGTTTGCAGATACGCAGTATTTT | CASILNRGTGFADTQYF
TRBJ1-4 | TRBV6-5 | - | TRBD1 | TGTGCCAGCAGTCCAGACAGGGTAGAAAAACTGTTTTTT | CASSPDRVEKLFF
TRBJ1-1 | TRBV5-1 | once | - | TGCGCCAGCAGCTCAACCCGGGACGGGAACACTGAAGCTTTCTTT | CASSSTRDGNTEAFF
TRBJ1-1 | TRBV19 | - | - | TGTGCCAGTACCAAACAGGCAAGTACTGAAGCTTTCTTT | CASTKQASTEAFF
TRBJ2-5 | TRBV2 | medium-sized | - | TGTGCCAGCGGATGGACGGAAGAGACCCAGTACTTC | CASGWTEETQYF
TRBJ2-1 | TRBV29-1 | - | - | TGCAGCGTTGGAGGGCGGGGAAACTACAATGAGCAGTTCTTC | CSVGGRGNYNEQFF
TRBJ2-3 | TRBV7-8 | - | TRBD2 | TGTGCCAGCAGCGCTCTAGCGGGAGCTACAGATACGCAGTATTTT | CASSALAGATDTQYF
TRBJ1-2 | TRBV28 | - | TRBD1 | TGTGCCAGCAGTTCCGGGACAGGTCTTTATGGCTACACCTTC | CASSSGTGLYGYTF
TRBJ1-1 | TRBV6-5 | - | - | TGTGCCAGCACCCTACACCCACGGAACACTGAAGCTTTCTTT | CASTLHPRNTEAFF
TRBJ2-7 | TRBV7-2 | once | TRBD2 | TGTGCCAGCAGCCCCCGGACTAGCGGTCCTACGGAGCAGTACTTC | CASSPRTSGPTEQYF
TRBJ1-4 | TRBV19 | - | TRBD1 | TGTGCCAGTAGTATCGGAGGGGGCGCGGAAAAACTGTTTTTT | CASSIGGGAEKLFF
TRBJ1-1 | TRBV27 | - | - | TGTGCCAGCAGTTTAGGACAAATGAACACTGAAGCTTTCTTT | CASSLGQMNTEAFF
TRBJ2-7 | TRBV25-1 | - | - | TGTGCCAGCAGTGAATTTGGCAGGGGCTACGAGCAGTACTTC | CASSEFGRGYEQYF
TRBJ2-2 | TRBV15 | - | - | TGTGCCACCAGCAGAGCCAACACCGGGGAGCTGTTTTTT | CATSRANTGELFF
TRBJ2-7 | TRBV19 | - | TRBD2 | TGTGCCAGTAGCGCGACTAGCGGCTATACCTACGAGCAGTACTTC | CASSATSGYTYEQYF
TRBJ2-7 | TRBV5-1 | - | TRBD1 | TGCGCCAGCAGCTTGGCGGGGACAGGGGGCTCACACGAGCAGTACTTC | CASSLAGTGGSHEQYF
TRBJ2-1 | TRBV1 | - | - | TGCACCAGCAGCCGCCCCCCGGGGTCGAAGAATGAGCAGTTCTTC | CTSSRPPGSKNEQFF
TRBJ1-1 | TRBV5-4 | - | - | TGTGCCAGCAGCTTGGCTTGGGGGCGGTCGGACACTGAAGCTTTCTTT | CASSLAWGRSDTEAFF
TRBJ1-3 | TRBV6-1 | - | TRBD1 | TGTGCCAGCAGTCCGACAGGGGCTGGAAACACCATATATTTT | CASSPTGAGNTIYF
TRBJ2-1 | TRBV20-1 | - | - | TGCAGTGCTAGGGAGGATAATGAGCAGTTCTTC | CSAREDNEQFF
TRBJ2-5 | TRBV2 | - | TRBD1 | TGTGCCAGCAGGGGGACAGGAATTATCCTCCAGTACTTC | CASRGTGIILQYF
TRBJ2-1 | TRBV11-2 | - | TRBD1 | TGTGCCAGCAGCGGGAACCGGGACAGCTTAATTAATGAGCAGTTCTTC | CASSGNRDSLINEQFF
TRBJ1-1 | TRBV29-1 | - | - | TGCAGCGTTGAAGTTTTGGGTATTGAAACTGAAGCTTTCTTT | CSVEVLGIETEAFF
TRBJ2-7 | TRBV2 | - | - | TGTGCCAGCAACCGAGACAGTCGGCAGTACTTC | CASNRDSRQYF
TRBJ2-2 | TRBV5-1 | - | TRBD2 | TGCGCCACCTCACGGGCGGCTGCCATACGAGCGGGAGGGCCAACCGGGGAGCTGTTTTTT | CATSRAAAIRAGGPTGELFF
TRBJ1-5 | TRBV6-5 | - | TRBD1 | TGTGCCAGCAGTCGACAGGGGCAGAGCAATCAGCCCCAGCATTTT | CASSRQGQSNQPQHF